This TCR beta chain stems from a study of human T cells and chemical hapten exposure. Study summary: Skin of the upper inner arm, approximately 2 cm by approximately 2 cm, received 2% DPC for sensitization. Minor volume differences among pooled libraries chiefly drove per-sample TCR yield variation.

Time point defined: patch test 1, 2 weeks after DPC sensitization. Treatment denoted: therapeutic diphenylcyclopropenone sensitization with weekly scalp DPC. The V gene's germline CDR1 is SGHTA and CDR2 FQGNSA. The germline V and J ends were trimmed by 0 bases and 7 bases, with 3 bases remaining between them. The CDR3 has 12 residues. TCRdb processed the RACE reads anew with MiXCR; each CDR3 protein has one entry. The sample holds approximately 74,000 distinct CDR3 sequences; approximately 32% are singletons and the top ten take 7.5% to 10%. The receptor was derived from a man between 40 and 49 years old with alopecia areata. Some clones in this sample may be carry-over from other donors' samples. J is TRBJ2-2 and V is TRBV7-2; unclear D gene. The starting material was whole blood, obtained in connection with sensitization to the hapten diphenylcyclopropenone (DPC). The CDR3 loop reads CASSLAVGELFF. The DNA for the CDR3 is TGTGCCAGCAGCTTAGCGGTCGGGGAGCTGTTTTTT.